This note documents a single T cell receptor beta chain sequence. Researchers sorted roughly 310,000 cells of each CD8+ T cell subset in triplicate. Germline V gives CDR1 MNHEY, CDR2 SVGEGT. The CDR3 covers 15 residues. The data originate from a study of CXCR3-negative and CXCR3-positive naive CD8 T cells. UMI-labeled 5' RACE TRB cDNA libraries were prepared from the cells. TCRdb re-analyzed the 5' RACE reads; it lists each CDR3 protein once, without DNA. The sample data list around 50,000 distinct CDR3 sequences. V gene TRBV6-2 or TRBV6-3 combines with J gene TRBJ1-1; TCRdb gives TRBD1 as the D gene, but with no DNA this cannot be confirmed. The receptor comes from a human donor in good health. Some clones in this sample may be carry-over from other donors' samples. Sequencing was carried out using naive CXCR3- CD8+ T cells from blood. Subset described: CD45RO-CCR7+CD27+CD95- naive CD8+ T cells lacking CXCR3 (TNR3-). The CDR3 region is CASSPGQGEVTEAFF.